The 24 T cell receptor beta chains below come from one sample, sequenced in a study of T cell responses to AZD1222 COVID-19 vaccine. Only in-frame clones appear in the TCRdb table, and some are missing; sequencing was by immunoSEQ multiplex PCR. Altogether around 140,000 clones are present, 90% being singletons, with the ten largest covering about 7%. This specimen was peripheral blood, taken on day 0 of AZD1222 vaccination. Receptors originate from an adult in good health.

This clone was seen once. An end of the junction differs from the germline gene, which may be a read error. The CDR3 nucleotides read TGTGCCAGCCGTGAAGCGGGGGGGCTTTCTGATACGCAGTATTTT. Translating it yields CASREAGGLSDTQYF. The rearrangement uses TRBV6-1 and TRBJ2-3; 10 nucleotides match TRBD2. Germline V lookup: CDR1 MNHNS, CDR2 SASEGT. The CDR3 covers 15 residues.

J is TRBJ2-2 and V is TRBV11-2; TRBD1 aligns across 7 bases. The CDR3 length is 15 residues. Trimming cost V 5 bases and J 6 bases; bases outside gene matches: 9. Germline V gene lookup returns CDR1 SGHAT and CDR2 FQNNGV. The CDR3: CASSTALRGSGELFF. The DNA for the CDR3 is TGTGCCAGCAGCACCGCCCTCAGGGGGTCCGGGGAGCTGTTTTTT.

As DNA, the CDR3 is TGTGCCAGCCGGGACAGGGGGACCAAAAACATTCAGTACTTC. Translation: CASRDRGTKNIQYF. V is TRBV6-4 and J is TRBJ2-4; 11 bases are a match to TRBD1. V lost 8 bases to trimming and J lost 2 bases; unmatched junction nucleotides: 2. In germline, CDR1 is MRHNA, CDR2 SNTAGT. This CDR3 comprises 14 residues.

The chain employs TRBV6-4 and TRBJ1-3; D remains ambiguous. The CDR3 length is 11 residues. Germline CDR1 reads MRHNA; CDR2 reads SNTAGT. V lost 7 bases, J lost 0 bases, and 1 base lay in between. This chain's CDR3 is CASNSGNTIYF. In nucleotides, the CDR3 is TGTGCCAGCAACTCTGGAAACACCATATATTTT.

The chain combines TRBV27 with TRBJ2-7; no clear D gene. Trimming removed 1 base at V and 3 bases at J, with 7 bases between. Germline V gene sequence: CDR1 MNHEY, CDR2 SMNVEV (reference sequence). The CDR3 length is 13 residues. CDR3 DNA: TGTGCCAGCAGTTTATTAAGAGGCTACGAGCAGTACTTC. Translating it yields CASSLLRGYEQYF.

The chain has TRBV5-4 and TRBJ2-1; no firm D call. The V end was cut by 5 bases, the J end by 2 bases, with 11 bases between. CDR1 SGHNT and CDR2 YYREEE come from the germline V gene (reference sequence). CDR3 length equals 14 residues. CDR3 sequence: CASRGSSPYNEQFF. The CDR3 DNA sequence: TGTGCCAGCAGAGGATCGTCTCCCTACAATGAGCAGTTCTTC.

The chain is built from TRBV2 and TRBJ2-1, with D possibly being TRBD2 (5 bases). The V end was cut by 2 bases, the J end by 6 bases, with 11 bases between. This CDR3 comprises 14 residues. Germline lookup yields CDR1 SNHLY and CDR2 FYNNEI. This chain's CDR3 is CASSERESGNEQFF. For the CDR3, the DNA is TGTGCCAGCAGTGAACGGGAAAGCGGCAATGAGCAGTTCTTC.

This clone appeared once. The chain is built from TRBV2 and TRBJ2-7; D possibly corresponds to TRBD1 (6 bases). V gave up 6 bases and J gave up 3 bases, with 9 bases separating them. From germline, CDR1 is SNHLY and CDR2 FYNNEI. This CDR3 is 12 amino acids long. CDR3 in amino acids: CASRKDSYEQYF. DNA for the CDR3: TGTGCCAGCAGGAAGGACAGCTACGAGCAGTACTTC.

The rearrangement joins TRBV9 to TRBJ2-7; 10 bases are a match to TRBD1. The V gene's germline CDR1 is SGDLS and CDR2 YYNGEE. The CDR3 runs 14 residues. V lost 4 bases and J lost 8; bases outside the gene matches: 9. The CDR3 sequence is CASSPGTGDEKQYF. The CDR3 nucleotides are TGTGCCAGCAGCCCCGGGACAGGGGACGAGAAGCAGTACTTC.

A note on this clone: Different DNA sequences within this sample yield the same CDR3. The chain employs TRBV7-3 and TRBJ1-1; D is unclear. V lost 3 bases to trimming and J lost 3 bases, with 8 bases between them. The CDR3 has 13 residues. Looked up from germline, CDR1 is SGHTA and CDR2 is FQGTGA. CDR3 residues: CASSLGQHTEAFF. DNA of the CDR3: TGTGCCAGCAGCTTGGGTCAGCACACTGAAGCTTTCTTT.

The chain is built from TRBV6-8 and TRBJ2-1; TRBD2 aligns across 12 bases. Trimming cost V 0 bases and J 6 bases; bases outside gene matches: 12. CDR1 is MNHGY, CDR2 SAAAGT, per germline. This CDR3 comprises 19 residues. CDR3 nucleotides: TGTGCCAGCAGTTACTCCACTAGCGGGGGGATACCCTTTTGCAATGAGCAGTTCTTC. Translated: CASSYSTSGGIPFCNEQFF.

The V gene is TRBV5-4, the J gene TRBJ2-7, with 9 bases aligning to TRBD1. The junction had 8 bases not matched to a gene; V was cut back by 5 bases and J by 5 bases. Per the germline V gene, CDR1 is SGHNT and CDR2 is YYREEE (reference sequence). The CDR3 covers 14 residues. For the CDR3, the DNA is TGTGCCAGCAGATTATTTGGACAGGGGCACGAGCAGTACTTC. Its protein is CASRLFGQGHEQYF.

The chain recombines TRBV28 with TRBJ1-2, with TRBD1 as a possible D gene (6 bases). The germline V and J ends were trimmed by 3 bases and 1 base, with 18 bases remaining between them. From germline, CDR1 is MDHEN and CDR2 SYDVKM. The CDR3 consists of 17 residues. CDR3 nucleotide sequence: TGTGCCAGCAGTTTGGGCCCCGGGACAAGTAATAACTATGGCTACACCTTC. Its translation is CASSLGPGTSNNYGYTF.

This clone has only one observation. This chain joins TRBV24-1 and TRBJ2-2; 9 positions match TRBD1. This CDR3 spans 19 amino acids. Germline CDR1 is KGHDR and CDR2 is SFDVKD. V lost 5 bases and J lost 5; bases outside the gene matches: 17. Here the CDR3 DNA reads TGTGCCACCAGTGCAACTAGGGTTAGGGGACAGGGATTAACCGGGGAGCTGTTTTTT. Its translation is CATSATRVRGQGLTGELFF.

The chain uses TRBV7-2 and TRBJ1-6; 7 nucleotides align to TRBD1. Trimming removed 5 bases from V and 0 bases from J; junction bases left unmatched: 10. This CDR3 is 18 amino acids long. The germline V gene has CDR1 SGHTA and CDR2 FQGNSA. The CDR3, as DNA: TGTGCCAGCAGCCGCCAGGGGGGCGCCAGCTCCTATAATTCACCCCTCCACTTT. Translating it yields CASSRQGGASSYNSPLHF.

This chain links TRBV6-5 with TRBJ1-6, with TRBD1 as a possible D gene (6 bases). Looked up from germline, CDR1 is MNHEY and CDR2 is SVGAGI. Trimming took 2 bases from V and 7 from J, leaving 15 bases between them. CDR3 length: 16 residues. The CDR3 loop is CASSYPLGGTNSPLHF. DNA of the CDR3: TGTGCCAGCAGTTACCCCCTTGGGGGGACAAATTCACCCCTCCACTTT.

The J gene is TRBJ2-3, the V gene TRBV29-1; 13 nucleotides align to TRBD2. The CDR3 sequence is 14 residues long. The germline gives CDR1 SQVTM, CDR2 ANQGSEA. Unmatched junction bases numbered 3, after V lost 7 bases and J lost 2 bases. The CDR3 region is CSAGTSGDTDTQYF. CDR3 coding DNA: TGCAGCGCCGGGACTAGCGGGGACACAGATACGCAGTATTTT.

The chain links TRBV30 to TRBJ1-5, with D unclear. V lost 0 bases, J lost 7 bases, and 13 bases lay in between. The CDR3 sequence is 14 residues long. The germline gives CDR1 GTSNPN, CDR2 SVGIG (reference sequence). In DNA, the CDR3 is TGTGCCTGGAGTGTCATAAGGGAAGGCCAGCCCCAGCATTTT. This gives the protein CAWSVIREGQPQHF.

The rearrangement joins TRBV29-1 to TRBJ1-2, with 7 nucleotides matching TRBD1. The CDR3 has 12 residues. V trimming: 4 bases; J trimming: 4 bases; junction bases outside the gene matches: 3. CDR1 is SQVTM, CDR2 ANQGSEA, per germline. The CDR3 spells CSVGGQSYGYTF. CDR3 nucleotide sequence: TGCAGCGTTGGGGGACAGAGCTATGGCTACACCTTC.

This clone was seen a few times. The chain employs TRBV10-3 and TRBJ1-5; D remains unclear. The CDR3 consists of 12 residues. The germline CDR1 and CDR2 sequences are ENHRY and SYGVKD. Trimming left V 6 bases short and J 5 bases short, with 8 bases between. The CDR3 spells CAISPVDQPQHF. CDR3 bases: TGTGCCATCAGCCCGGTCGATCAGCCCCAGCATTTT.

This chain joins TRBV5-1 and TRBJ1-4, with a weak D call TRBD1 (5 bases). The V end was cut by 0 bases, the J end by 4 bases, with 10 bases between. The CDR3 length is 15 residues. CDR1 SGHRS and CDR2 YFSETQ come from the germline V gene. CDR3 protein: CASSLAGQSNEKLFF. The CDR3 DNA follows: TGCGCCAGCAGCTTGGCAGGGCAGAGTAATGAAAAACTGTTTTTT.

This clone was seen only once. The chain links TRBV5-6 to TRBJ2-3; D possibly corresponds to TRBD2 (6 bases). Germline V gene lookup returns CDR1 SGHDT and CDR2 YYEEEE. CDR3 size: 16 residues. Trimming pared 0 bases from V and 4 bases from J, leaving 15 bases between. The CDR3 region has the DNA TGTGCCAGCAGCTTGGATCCCCGCGGGGCCGCAGATACGCAGTATTTT. Its translation: CASSLDPRGAADTQYF.

The DNA of the CDR3 is TGTGCCAGTAGTACGGGGACAGGGGGAGGCGAGCAGTACTTC. As protein: CASSTGTGGGEQYF. The V and J genes are TRBV19 and TRBJ2-7; 11 nucleotides match TRBD1. This CDR3 is 14 amino acids long. V lost 4 bases to trimming and J lost 6 bases; unmatched junction nucleotides: 5. Per the germline V gene, CDR1 is LNHDA and CDR2 is SQIVND (reference sequence).

This chain links TRBV27 with TRBJ1-1, with D possibly TRBD1 on 6 matching bases. V dropped 4 bases and J dropped 4 bases, with 16 bases sitting between them. There are 15 residues in the CDR3. Germline assignment: CDR1 MNHEY and CDR2 SMNVEV (reference sequence). The CDR3: CASSSPRQAGTEAFF. As DNA, the CDR3 is TGTGCCAGCAGTTCTCCAAGACAGGCGGGCACTGAAGCTTTCTTT.